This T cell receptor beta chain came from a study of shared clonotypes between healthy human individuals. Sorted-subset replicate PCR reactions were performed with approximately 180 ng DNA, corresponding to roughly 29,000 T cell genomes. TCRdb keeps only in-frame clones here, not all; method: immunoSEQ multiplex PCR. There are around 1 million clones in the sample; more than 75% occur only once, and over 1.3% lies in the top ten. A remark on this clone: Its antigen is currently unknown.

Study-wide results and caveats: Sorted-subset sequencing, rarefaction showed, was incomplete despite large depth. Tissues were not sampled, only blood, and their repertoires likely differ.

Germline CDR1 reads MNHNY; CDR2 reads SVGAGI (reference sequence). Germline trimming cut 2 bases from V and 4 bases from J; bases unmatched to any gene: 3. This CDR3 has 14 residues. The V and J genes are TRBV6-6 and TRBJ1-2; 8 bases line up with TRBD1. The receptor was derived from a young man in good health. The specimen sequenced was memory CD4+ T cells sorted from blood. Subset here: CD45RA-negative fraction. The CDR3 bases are TGTGCCAGCAGTTACCAGACAGGGGCCTATGGCTACACCTTC. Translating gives CASSYQTGAYGYTF.